The entry below describes one T cell receptor (beta chain). This sample stems from a study of response to subunit inactivated influenza vaccine. TCRdb itself ran the RT-PCR reads through MiXCR, one entry per CDR3 protein. The profile covers about 570,000 distinct CDR3 sequences, with around 11% appearing a single time and 10% taken by the ten largest. The V gene lost 0 bases and the J gene lost 5 bases, with 11 bases spanning the gap. The CDR3 consists of 15 residues. Germline V gene sequence: CDR1 LNHNV, CDR2 YYDKDF (reference sequence). The sequence was obtained from a man in his fifties who received an inactivated influenza vaccine. The genes are TRBV15 and TRBJ2-1; perhaps TRBD1 as D (5 bases). The sequencing used PBMCs from blood, collected on the day of vaccination. In DNA form, the CDR3 reads TGTGCCACCAGCAGAGATAGGGGCAGCCACAATGAGCAGTTCTTC. Translated: CATSRDRGSHNEQFF. Full variable domain (remainder filled in from reference TRBV15 and TRBJ2-1): DAMVIQNPRYQVTQFGKPVTLSCSQTLNHNVMYWYQQKSSQAPKLLFHYYDKDFNNEADTPDNFQSRRPNTSFCFLDIRSPGLGDTAMYLCATSRDRGSHNEQFFGPGTRLTVL.